This TCR beta chain was obtained from a study of T cells in Graves' hyperthyroidism and ophthalmopathy. The sample holds many counts of this clonotype. Its matching antigen is unknown. The CDR3 runs 17 residues. Germline CDR1 SGHAT, CDR2 FQNNGV. Trimming took 6 bases from V and 4 from J; bases not matched to a gene: 9. General study findings and limits: Most thyroid clonotypes expanded above 0.001 were also detected in blood. A model of 13 V-J features distinguished ophthalmopathy from stable hyperthyroidism.

RNA transcripts served as the template for amplifying TCR beta CDR3 regions. TCR CDR3 underwent first-round RT-PCR with the HTBI primer set. TCRdb fed the multiplex PCR reads into MiXCR, producing one record per CDR3 protein. The sample shows about 360,000 distinct CDR3 sequences, around a quarter of them seen only once. It was uncontrolled infection, other autoimmune disease, pregnancy or lactation that excluded patients. Diagnosing involved the use of clinical symptoms, serum thyroxine and TRAb, thyroid ultrasound and orbital computed tomography. The chain employs TRBV11-2 and TRBJ2-1, with 13 nucleotides matching TRBD2. What was sequenced was blood. This sequence originates from a man aged 45-65 years with Graves' hyperthyroidism. The CDR3 reads CASSYRLAGGRYNEQFF. CDR3 nucleotides: TGTGCCAGCAGTTACCGACTAGCGGGAGGCCGTTACAATGAGCAGTTCTTC. The complete variable domain, with remaining parts taken from reference TRBV11-2 and TRBJ2-1, reads EAGVAQSPRYKIIEKRQSVAFWCNPISGHATLYWYQQILGQGPKLLIQFQNNGVVDDSQLPKDRFSAERLKGVDSTLKIQPAKLEDSAVYLCASSYRLAGGRYNEQFFGPGTRLTVL.